Presented here are 5 T cell receptor beta chains from one specimen sequenced in a study of blood T cell repertoires in COVID-19. Sequenced by immunoSEQ multiplex PCR; TCRdb stores in-frame clones only, minus some. Among about 240,000 clones listed, approximately 84% were seen once. The material sequenced was PBMCs or T cells enriched from blood (not recorded which). The receptors come from a woman aged 40 to 50 with acute COVID-19.

The V call is TRBV7-3, the J call TRBJ2-1, with 7 bases identical to TRBD1. CDR1 SGHTA and CDR2 FQGTGA come from the germline V gene. This CDR3 has 15 residues. Trimming took 2 bases from V and 2 from J; bases not matched to a gene: 3. CDR3 sequence: CASSLGDSTYNEQFF. CDR3 in DNA: TGTGCCAGCAGCTTAGGGGACAGTACCTACAATGAGCAGTTCTTC.

The genes are TRBV30 and TRBJ2-1, with D tentatively TRBD1 (6 bases). CDR1 and CDR2 (germline): GTSNPN, SVGIG (reference sequence). V lost 2 bases and J 0 bases, leaving 8 bases between the germline ends. CDR3 length: 14 amino acids. The CDR3 region has the DNA TGTGCCTGGAGTACAGGGATCTCCTACAATGAGCAGTTCTTC. Amino acid sequence: CAWSTGISYNEQFF.

The rearrangement uses TRBV27 and TRBJ2-7; 7 positions match TRBD2. Trimming took 5 bases from V and 1 from J; bases not matched to a gene: 2. This CDR3 has 13 residues. Germline V gene sequence: CDR1 MNHEY, CDR2 SMNVEV (reference sequence). The CDR3 coding sequence is TGTGCCAGCAGTAAGCGGGGATCCTACGAGCAGTACTTC. Amino acids: CASSKRGSYEQYF.

This chain joins TRBV6-5 and TRBJ2-1, with a weak D call TRBD1 (6 bases). Germline CDR1 MNHEY, CDR2 SVGAGI. CDR3 size: 15 residues. The V end lost 6 bases, the J end lost 7 bases, and 19 bases lay between the germline ends. CDR3 in amino acids: CASSPGTRRGNEQFF. Here the CDR3 DNA reads TGTGCCAGCAGCCCCGGGACACGCAGAGGGAATGAGCAGTTCTTC.

The J gene is TRBJ1-4, the V gene TRBV5-6; weak D call: TRBD1 (6 bases). The CDR3 length is 16 residues. Germline-derived CDR1 and CDR2 are SGHDT and YYEEEE. The V gene lost 3 bases and the J gene lost 5 bases, with 17 bases spanning the gap. The CDR3 region is CASSSAGEFPNEKLFF. CDR3 coding DNA: TGTGCCAGCAGCTCCGCAGGGGAGTTCCCAAATGAAAAACTGTTTTTT.